The present entry profiles one TCR beta chain with its context. A much bigger clone sits one base away, suggesting this may be a read error. Samples each had at least 6 micrograms of total RNA extracted. For the second PCR, which ran for about 7 to 11 cycles, a sample-barcoded 5' primer and a J-beta primer mix were used. TCRdb processed the 5' RACE reads anew with MiXCR; each CDR3 protein has one entry. The table records hundreds of thousands of distinct CDR3 sequences, about 51% of them present only once. This specimen comes from a study of blood T cells in healthy people across ages. V gave up 4 bases and J gave up 10 bases; unmatched junction bases: 13. Germline CDR1 KGHDR, CDR2 SFDVKD. This CDR3 is built from 16 residues.

This clonotype was obtained from a woman of 80 years or more in good health. What was sequenced was blood. The chain is built from TRBV24-1 and TRBJ2-1; 9 positions agree with TRBD1. The DNA for the CDR3 is TGTGCCACCAGTGACCCGGGACAGGGAAGTGGAGAGGAGCAGTTCTTC. Its protein is CATSDPGQGSGEEQFF.